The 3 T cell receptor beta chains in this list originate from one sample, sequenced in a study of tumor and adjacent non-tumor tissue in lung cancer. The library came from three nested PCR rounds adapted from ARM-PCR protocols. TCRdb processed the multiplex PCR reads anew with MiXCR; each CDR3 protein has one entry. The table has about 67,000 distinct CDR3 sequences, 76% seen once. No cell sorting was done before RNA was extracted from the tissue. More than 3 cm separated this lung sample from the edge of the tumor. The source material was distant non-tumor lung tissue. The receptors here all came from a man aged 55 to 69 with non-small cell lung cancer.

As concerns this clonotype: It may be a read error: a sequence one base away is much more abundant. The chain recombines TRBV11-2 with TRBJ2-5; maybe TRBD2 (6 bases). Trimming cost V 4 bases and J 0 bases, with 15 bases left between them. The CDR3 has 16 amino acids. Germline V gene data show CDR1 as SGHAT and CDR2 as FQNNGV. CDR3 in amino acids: CASSWGDMSYQETQYF. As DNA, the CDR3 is TGTGCCAGCAGCTGGGGGGATATGTCGTACCAAGAGACCCAGTACTTC.

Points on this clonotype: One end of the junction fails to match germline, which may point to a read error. This chain's CDR3 is CAISPGQSGGVNVLTF. The CDR3 DNA reads as TGCGCCATCAGTCCGGGACAGTCAGGTGGTGTCAACGTCCTGACTTTC. The rearrangement links TRBV10-1 to TRBJ2-6, with 7 positions matching TRBD1. Germline CDR1 is WNHNN and CDR2 is SYGVQD (reference sequence). CDR3 length: 16 residues.

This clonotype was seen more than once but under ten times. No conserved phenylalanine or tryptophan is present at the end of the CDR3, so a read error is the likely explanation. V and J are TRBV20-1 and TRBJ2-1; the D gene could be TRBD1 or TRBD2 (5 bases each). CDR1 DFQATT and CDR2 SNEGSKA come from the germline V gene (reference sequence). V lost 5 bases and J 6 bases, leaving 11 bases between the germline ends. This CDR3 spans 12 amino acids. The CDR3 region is CSAGGVFNEQFL. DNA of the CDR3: TGCAGTGCTGGGGGAGTGTTCAATGAGCAGTTCTTA.